This T cell receptor beta chain is from a study of cytomegalovirus exposure and HLA in healthy donors. Turning to this clone: Its antigen is not known.

Broader study findings: Researchers reportedly found TCR beta sequences accurately predicted most subjects' HLA-A and HLA-B alleles.

The PCR was carried out with 60 Vbeta primers and 13 Jbeta primers. Sequencing used immunoSEQ multiplex PCR; TCRdb keeps in-frame clones, though not all of them. Of fewer than 150,000 clones in the sample, 80% were seen once. CDR1 and CDR2 from the germline V gene are MNHEY and SMNVEV (reference sequence). The CDR3 extends over 14 amino acids. Input material: PBMCs. This TCR was recovered from a male donor in good health and CMV-seronegative. The V gene is TRBV27, the J gene TRBJ2-5; 8 nucleotides match TRBD1. The J call may be wrong; the DNA end is better matched by TRBJ2-7. The CDR3 protein is CASSRSTGEGEQYF. The CDR3 DNA reads as TGTGCCAGCAGTCGATCGACAGGGGAAGGCGAGCAGTACTTC.